At least ten counts were recorded for the clone carrying this T cell receptor beta chain. This specimen belongs to a study of early T cells in non-severe SARS-CoV-2 infection. Looking at the study overall: Unsorted whole blood bulk RNA was sequenced, with unpaired chains.

The CDR3 totals 13 residues. Trimming took off 6 bases at V and 14 bases at J, with 23 bases between the two ends. Germline CDR1 reads DFQATT; CDR2 reads SNEGSKA (reference sequence). Individual cDNA molecules received unique molecular identifiers during library preparation. TCRdb processed the 5' RACE reads anew with MiXCR; each CDR3 protein has one entry. The repertoire holds 70,000 or so distinct CDR3 sequences, with roughly 13% as singletons. The chain has TRBV20-1 and TRBJ2-1; D not certain. The specimen was whole blood. The clonotype comes from an adult who was a healthcare worker with PCR-confirmed SARS-CoV-2 infection or an uninfected control (not recorded which). The CDR3: CSATFATQLRKFF. The CDR3 nucleotides are TGCAGTGCCACATTCGCTACTCAACTCAGGAAGTTCTTC.